The text below deals with one T cell receptor beta chain. Its specificity is not known. The data originate from a study of response to subunit inactivated influenza vaccine. General study points: Few new T cells, the authors suggested, are recruited by each seasonal influenza vaccination.

Germline V gene sequence: CDR1 DFQATT, CDR2 SNEGSKA (reference sequence). The CDR3 loop spans 14 amino acids. Trimming shortened V by 4 bases and J by 1 base, and 13 bases separated the two germline ends. TCRdb ran MiXCR on the RT-PCR reads and lists one entry per CDR3 protein. The sample includes 450,000 to 600,000 distinct CDR3 sequences, 16% of them seen just once. The source of this sequence is a man between 50 and 69 years old who received an inactivated influenza vaccine. The rearrangement joins TRBV20-1 to TRBJ1-1; D is possibly TRBD1 (5 bases). The sample in question was CD4+ T cells sorted from PBMCs, obtained roughly 24 months after vaccination. Written as DNA, the CDR3 is TGCAGTGCTACTTACCGGGACCCGAACACTGAAGCTTTCTTT. It specifies CSATYRDPNTEAFF.